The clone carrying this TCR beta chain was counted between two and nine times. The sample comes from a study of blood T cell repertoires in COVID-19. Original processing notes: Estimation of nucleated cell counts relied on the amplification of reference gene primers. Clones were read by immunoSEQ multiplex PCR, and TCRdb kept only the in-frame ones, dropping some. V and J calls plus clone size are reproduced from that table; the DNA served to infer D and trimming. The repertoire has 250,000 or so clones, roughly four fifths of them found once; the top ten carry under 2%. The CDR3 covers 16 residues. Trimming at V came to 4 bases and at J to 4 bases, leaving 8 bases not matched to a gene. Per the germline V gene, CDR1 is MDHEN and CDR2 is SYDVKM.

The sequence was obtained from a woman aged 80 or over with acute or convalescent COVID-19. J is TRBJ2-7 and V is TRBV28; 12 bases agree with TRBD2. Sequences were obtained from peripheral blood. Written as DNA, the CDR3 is TGTGCCAGCAGTTCCTCAGGACTAGCGGGAAAATACGAGCAGTACTTC. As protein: CASSSSGLAGKYEQYF.